This is a list of T cell receptor beta chains from one sample in a study of vaccination and CD4 T cells after COVID-19. These receptors are not linked to any known antigen. TCRdb re-derived calls from the PCR reads in MiXCR, one entry per CDR3 protein. The repertoire holds over 10,000 distinct CDR3 sequences, with under 35% as singletons. This specimen consisted of CD4+ T cells from blood, cultured in vitro, obtained before SARS-CoV-2 vaccination. Every receptor here comes from a human donor who received a COVID-19 vaccine. CDR3s include the opening cysteine and the closing phenylalanine or tryptophan. The D gene is left open where the match is weak. Size values are once, few and many counts, or a class for expanded clones, and some rows have none.

NA,TRBJ1-1,TRBV2,NA,TGTGCCAGCAGTGAGAATTCGAGGTTTGAAGCTTTCTTT,CASSENSRFEAFF
NA,TRBJ1-1,TRBV7-8,NA,TGTGCCAGCAGCTTAGCAGTGGACACTGAAGCTTTCTTT,CASSLAVDTEAFF
few,TRBJ1-4,TRBV20-1,NA,TGCAGTGCTAGGGCGTCGGGGAATGAAAAACTGTTTTTT,CSARASGNEKLFF
NA,TRBJ1-6,TRBV19,NA,TGTGCCAGTAAGGGCAGGATTAATTCACCCCTCCACTTT,CASKGRINSPLHF
NA,TRBJ1-2,TRBV7-2,NA,TGTGCCAGCAGCGTAGCGGCAGGAGGGGGAGGATATGGCTACACCTTC,CASSVAAGGGGYGYTF
NA,TRBJ2-3,TRBV5-8,TRBD2,TGTGCCAGCAGCCTATACCTAGCGGGGAAAGCAGATACGCAGTATTTT,CASSLYLAGKADTQYF
NA,TRBJ1-2,TRBV7-9,TRBD1,TGTGCCAGCAGCCCAACACGGGACAGCCTTGAGGGCTACACCTTC,CASSPTRDSLEGYTF
NA,TRBJ2-7,TRBV6-2/TRBV6-3,TRBD1,TGTGCCAGCAGTTACTGGGCAGGGGGCTCGAACGAGCAGTACTTC,CASSYWAGGSNEQYF
NA,TRBJ1-1,TRBV13,NA,TGTGCCAGCAGCCGGAAGGTACAAGTTTATAACACTGAAGCTTTCTTT,CASSRKVQVYNTEAFF
medium-sized,TRBJ2-5,TRBV15,NA,TGTGCCACCAGCAGAGGGCTGGCGAATGGTGAGGCCCAGTACTTC,CATSRGLANGEAQYF
NA,TRBJ1-6,TRBV18,NA,TGTGCCAGCTCACCAGAGGGGGGTAATTCACCCCTCCACTTT,CASSPEGGNSPLHF
few,TRBJ2-3,TRBV6-1,NA,TGTGCCAGCAGTGAAGCCTGGGCAGGGGACGGAGATACGCAGTATTTT,CASSEAWAGDGDTQYF
few,TRBJ1-5,TRBV6-1,NA,TGTGCCAGCGGGGACAATCAGCCCCAGCATTTT,CASGDNQPQHF
few,TRBJ1-5,TRBV2,TRBD1,TGTGCCAGCAGTGAACCAGGGGGAATAGGTCAGCCCCAGCATTTT,CASSEPGGIGQPQHF
NA,TRBJ2-7,TRBV6-1,TRBD1,TGTGCCATCAGGAAGGAGGGACAGGGCTACGAGCAGTACTTC,CAIRKEGQGYEQYF
few,TRBJ1-5,TRBV6-1,NA,TGTGCCAGCACACGAGGGTACGAGGATCAGCCCCAGCATTTT,CASTRGYEDQPQHF
few,TRBJ1-5,TRBV19,TRBD1,TGTGCCAGCCAAAGAGGGGGCACGGTGGATCAGCCCCAGCATTTT,CASQRGGTVDQPQHF
few,TRBJ2-7,TRBV18,TRBD1,TGTGCCAGCTCACCCCGGACAGGGGTTGACTACGAGCAGTACTTC,CASSPRTGVDYEQYF
few,TRBJ2-5,TRBV4-1,TRBD2,TGCGCCAGCAGCCACCTAGGACTAGCGGGGGGGCCGGATCAAGAGACCCAGTACTTC,CASSHLGLAGGPDQETQYF
few,TRBJ2-5,TRBV10-3,TRBD2,TGTGCCATCAGTGGGACACTAGCGGGGGGGCGTGAGACCCAGTACTTC,CAISGTLAGGRETQYF
few,TRBJ1-1,TRBV19,NA,TGTGCCAGTAGTCCAGGGAGGATTAGGTACACTGAAGCTTTCTTT,CASSPGRIRYTEAFF
NA,TRBJ1-2,TRBV5-4,NA,TGTGCCAGCAGCTTGGAGAGCCAAGGTCGTGGCTACATCTTC,CASSLESQGRGYIF
few,TRBJ2-3,TRBV28,TRBD1,TGTGCCAGCGAAGGGACAGGGAGGAATACGCAGTATTTT,CASEGTGRNTQYF
NA,TRBJ2-1,TRBV7-9,NA,TGTGCCAGCAGCTTAGTTAAGACAGGCGAGCAGTTCTTC,CASSLVKTGEQFF
NA,TRBJ1-6,TRBV7-6,NA,TGTGCCAGCAGCCCATATCCCACGTTAGCCAAGCCTTTTGGCCTCCACTTT,CASSPYPTLAKPFGLHF
NA,TRBJ1-4,TRBV30,TRBD1,TGTGCCTGGGCGACAGGGGGTAATGAAAAACTGCTTTTT,CAWATGGNEKLLF
NA,TRBJ2-5,TRBV4-1,NA,TGCGCTAGCAGCCAATCGCGCGCAGGGGAGGAGACCCAGTACTTC,CASSQSRAGEETQYF
few,TRBJ2-7,TRBV7-2,NA,TGTGCCAGCAGCCGCGAGGGGGAGGTGGGTGAGCAGTACTTC,CASSREGEVGEQYF
once,TRBJ1-4,TRBV12-3/TRBV12-4,NA,TGTGCCAGCAGTTTTAGTCGAAGTTCGAATGAAAAACTGTTTTTT,CASSFSRSSNEKLFF
medium-sized,TRBJ1-5,TRBV19,TRBD1,TGTGCCAGTAGTGCCCGACAGGGGGCTCGGTCCCAGCATTTT,CASSARQGARSQHF
NA,TRBJ2-3,TRBV20-1,TRBD2,TGCAGTGCTAGAGATAGCGGGGAAACAGATACGCAGTATTTT,CSARDSGETDTQYF
NA,TRBJ2-1,TRBV4-2,TRBD2,TGTGCCAGCAGCCAGTCCCACGGCCTAGCGGGGGGGAATGAGCAGTTCTTC,CASSQSHGLAGGNEQFF
NA,TRBJ1-3,TRBV4-2,NA,TGTGCCAGCAGCCAAGGGGTCTACAGGGACTCTGGAAACACCATATATTTT,CASSQGVYRDSGNTIYF
NA,TRBJ2-1,TRBV9,TRBD2,TGTGCCAGCAGCCCAGAAGCGGGGCGTGAGCAGTTCTTC,CASSPEAGREQFF
few,TRBJ2-2,TRBV20-1,TRBD1,TGCAGTGCTAACACAGGGGAAGGGACCGGGGAGCTGTTTTTT,CSANTGEGTGELFF
NA,TRBJ2-5,TRBV29-1,TRBD2,TGCAGCGTCGCAGAACTAGCGGCACAAGAGACCCAGTACTTC,CSVAELAAQETQYF
few,TRBJ2-6,TRBV20-1,TRBD1,TGCAGTGCTAGAGATCAAGGACAGGGGGCGCTCAATGGGGCCAACGTCCTGACTTTC,CSARDQGQGALNGANVLTF
few,TRBJ1-2,TRBV19,TRBD1,TGTGCCAGTAGTATGGTAACAGGGGGCTGGAACTATGGCTACACCTTC,CASSMVTGGWNYGYTF
few,TRBJ1-1,TRBV10-2,TRBD1,TGCGCCAGCAGTGAGTCTCCCGTCATTCCGACAGGGACCCCTGAAGCTTTCTTT,CASSESPVIPTGTPEAFF
few,TRBJ1-2,TRBV30,NA,TGTGCCGCCACCGGGGGCCCGGGATATGGCTACACCTTC,CAATGGPGYGYTF
large,TRBJ2-7,TRBV7-4,TRBD2,TGTGCCAGCAGCGGACGGACTAGCGGGGGTTACGAGCAGTACTTC,CASSGRTSGGYEQYF
NA,TRBJ1-2,TRBV3-1,NA,TGTGCCAGCAGCCCCGGTTCGGGGCAGAAGTATGGCTACACCTTC,CASSPGSGQKYGYTF
NA,TRBJ2-6,TRBV25-1,TRBD1,TGTGCCAGCAGTGACAACAGGGGGCAAACATCTGGGGCCAACGTCCTGACTTTC,CASSDNRGQTSGANVLTF
NA,TRBJ2-7,TRBV6-1,TRBD2,TGTGCCAGCAGGATCAGCGGGGGGTCGTACGAGCAGTACTTC,CASRISGGSYEQYF
NA,TRBJ2-2,TRBV23-1,TRBD1,TGCGCCAGCAGCCCCGGACAGGGACTGAACACCGGGGAGCTGTTTTTT,CASSPGQGLNTGELFF
NA,TRBJ2-7,TRBV11-2,NA,TGTGCCAGCAGCTCTTATAAGGACTTATCCTACGAGCAGTACTTC,CASSSYKDLSYEQYF
few,TRBJ2-7,TRBV6-5,TRBD2,TGTGCCAGCAGTTACAACAGCGGGGGGTCCTACGAGCAGTACTTC,CASSYNSGGSYEQYF
few,TRBJ1-1,TRBV29-1,NA,TGCAGCGTCGAACAGAAGAACACTGAAGCTTTCTTT,CSVEQKNTEAFF
NA,TRBJ1-1,TRBV19,TRBD1,TGTGCCAGTAGTATGACAGGGACCACTGAAGCTTTCTTT,CASSMTGTTEAFF
NA,TRBJ1-5,TRBV19,TRBD1,TGTGCCAGTGGACAGGGGAGAGGACAGCCCCAGCATTTT,CASGQGRGQPQHF
few,TRBJ2-3,TRBV20-1,NA,TGCAGTGCTCTCGGGCTGAGGGGGAAAAGCACAGATACGCAGTATTTT,CSALGLRGKSTDTQYF
few,TRBJ2-3,TRBV6-1,TRBD1,TGTGCCATCCGACAGGGGGCCACAGATACGCAGTATTTT,CAIRQGATDTQYF
NA,TRBJ2-2,TRBV3-1,NA,TGTGCCAGCAGCCATGGAAACCGGAACACCGGGGAGCTGTTTTTT,CASSHGNRNTGELFF
few,TRBJ2-3,TRBV5-4,TRBD2,TGTGCCAGCAGACCTAGCGGGACCCGCACAGATACGCAGTATTTT,CASRPSGTRTDTQYF